Presented here are 31 T cell receptor beta chains from one specimen sequenced in a study of identical twins. From the 5' RACE reads, TCRdb called clonotypes with MiXCR, one entry per CDR3 protein. The sample lists roughly 250,000 distinct CDR3 sequences, about an eighth seen once, with under 9.5% in the top ten. Sequences were obtained from memory (CD45RO+) T cells sorted from blood. These receptors were taken from a woman aged 18-30 years in good health.

This rearrangement joins TRBV7-2 to TRBJ2-3; a weak D match, TRBD1 (5 bases). Germline CDR1 SGHTA, CDR2 FQGNSA. With 5 bases removed from V and 2 bases from J, the gap between germline ends came to 14 bases. This CDR3 has 15 amino acids. The CDR3 is CASSQGTSYTDTQYF. In DNA form, the CDR3 reads TGTGCCAGCAGCCAGGGAACCTCATACACAGATACGCAGTATTTT.

This clonotype turned up a few times. The chain employs TRBV11-3 and TRBJ2-7; 9 bases align to TRBD1. This CDR3 contains 16 residues. The V gene end was trimmed by 0 bases and the J gene end by 3 bases; junction bases not matched to a gene: 6. The germline CDR1 and CDR2 sequences are SGHNT and YENEEA. The chain's CDR3 is CASSLEDLTGGYEQYF. The CDR3 DNA follows: TGTGCCAGCAGCTTAGAGGACCTGACAGGGGGCTACGAGCAGTACTTC.

This clonotype was seen a few times. This chain connects TRBV3-1 to TRBJ2-1, with D perhaps matching TRBD2 (5 bases). This CDR3 is built from 16 residues. Germline CDR1 is LGHDT and CDR2 is YNNKEL (reference sequence). The ends were cut back, 0 bases at V and 0 bases at J, with 9 bases in the middle. CDR3 sequence reads: CASSQEASSSYNEQFF. CDR3 bases: TGTGCCAGCAGCCAAGAAGCTAGCAGCTCCTACAATGAGCAGTTCTTC.

In its sample, this clonotype was seen a few times. This rearrangement joins TRBV19 to TRBJ1-1; weak D call: TRBD1 (5 bases). The V and J ends lost 5 bases and 4 bases respectively, with 11 bases between them. This CDR3 is 13 amino acids long. Germline lookup yields CDR1 LNHDA and CDR2 SQIVND (reference sequence). CDR3 nucleotide sequence: TGTGCCAGTAGTTTTAATACAGGCACTGAAGCTTTCTTT. It translates to CASSFNTGTEAFF.

This chain links TRBV7-2 with TRBJ2-5; no definite D call. Between the trimmed V and J ends, which lost 5 bases and 5 bases, there was a span of 15 bases. In germline, CDR1 is SGHTA, CDR2 FQGNSA. The CDR3 has 14 amino acids. In DNA form, the CDR3 reads TGTGCCAGCAGCCAAGGAGTGGGCAGGGAGACCCAGTACTTC. It specifies CASSQGVGRETQYF.

A few counts support this clonotype. CDR3 sequence reads: CSAKGFGGSSGNTIYF. The DNA of the CDR3 is TGCAGTGCTAAGGGTTTCGGGGGGAGCTCTGGAAACACCATATATTTT. The genes are TRBV20-1 and TRBJ1-3, with a possible D match to TRBD1 (5 bases). The CDR3 runs to 16 residues. Germline V gene lookup returns CDR1 DFQATT and CDR2 SNEGSKA (reference sequence). V lost 4 bases and J 0 bases, leaving 16 bases between the germline ends.

In its sample, this clonotype was seen a few times. The chain uses TRBV2 and TRBJ2-1, with 10 bases aligning to TRBD2. Unmatched junction bases numbered 6, after V lost 5 bases and J lost 8 bases. CDR1 and CDR2 (germline): SNHLY, FYNNEI. This CDR3 has 14 amino acids. This CDR3 is CASSWTSGEDEQFF. The CDR3 DNA follows: TGTGCCAGCAGTTGGACTAGCGGCGAGGATGAGCAGTTCTTC.

A few counts support this clonotype. The chain links TRBV20-1 to TRBJ2-2; TRBD2 is a possible D gene (6 bases). V dropped 6 bases and J dropped 5 bases, with 19 bases sitting between them. CDR3 length equals 15 residues. Germline CDR1 reads DFQATT; CDR2 reads SNEGSKA (reference sequence). CDR3 region: CSAGGSPTRTGELFF. CDR3 nucleotides: TGCAGTGCGGGGGGTTCACCCACACGAACCGGGGAGCTGTTTTTT.

The rearrangement uses TRBV30 and TRBJ2-2, with 7 bases that match TRBD1. Germline V gives CDR1 GTSNPN, CDR2 SVGIG (reference sequence). After removal of 2 bases from V and 7 bases from J, the junction contained 7 bases not matched to a gene. This CDR3 spans 14 amino acids. This chain's CDR3 is CAWSRDRVFGELFF. As DNA, the CDR3 is TGTGCCTGGAGTCGAGACAGGGTATTCGGGGAGCTGTTTTTT.

The chain combines TRBV18 with TRBJ2-7, with D perhaps being TRBD1 or TRBD2 (5 bases each). The CDR3 length is 15 residues. Trimming left V 9 bases short and J 2 bases short, with 20 bases between. Germline CDR1 and CDR2: KGHSH and LQKENI. The CDR3 DNA reads as TGTGCCAGTTCCCCCTCAGGGAGTAAAACCTACGAGCAGTACTTC. Translated, it gives CASSPSGSKTYEQYF.

J is TRBJ2-7 and V is TRBV5-6; 9 bases are a match to TRBD1. This CDR3 region has 15 residues. Germline trimming cut 0 bases from V and 2 bases from J; bases unmatched to any gene: 3. The germline V gene encodes CDR1 SGHDT and CDR2 YYEEEE. The CDR3 here is CASSLVGTGPYEQYF. As DNA, the CDR3 is TGTGCCAGCAGCTTGGTGGGGACAGGGCCCTACGAGCAGTACTTC.

This clonotype has just a few counts. The chain recombines TRBV18 with TRBJ2-2, with TRBD1 matching over 9 bases. The V segment lost 5 bases and the J segment 5 bases; nucleotides outside the gene matches: 9. This CDR3 has 16 amino acids. Germline V CDR1 and CDR2: KGHSH, LQKENI. DNA of the CDR3: TGTGCCAGCTCATCCCCAACGGACAGGGGTACCGGGGAGCTGTTTTTT. Protein: CASSSPTDRGTGELFF.

This clonotype was picked up a small number of times. The genes are TRBV5-1 and TRBJ1-3; the match to TRBD1 covers 7 bases. Looked up from germline, CDR1 is SGHRS and CDR2 is YFSETQ. This CDR3 comprises 17 residues. The trim removed 0 bases at V and 0 bases at J, leaving 6 bases unmatched. CDR3 amino acids: CASSLGGTVYSGNTIYF. Here the CDR3 DNA reads TGCGCCAGCAGCTTGGGCGGGACAGTATACTCTGGAAACACCATATATTTT.

Only a few counts were recorded for this clonotype. The rearrangement uses TRBV30 and TRBJ1-1, with unresolved D. This CDR3 contains 10 residues. From germline, CDR1 is GTSNPN and CDR2 SVGIG (reference sequence). V shed 5 bases and J shed 10 bases, with 11 bases lying between them. CDR3 DNA sequence: TGTGCCTGGGAGAGGATGGGAGCTTTCTTT. Protein sequence: CAWERMGAFF.

The chain employs TRBV6-1 and TRBJ2-7; the D is unclear. CDR1 and CDR2 (germline): MNHNS, SASEGT. The CDR3 has 15 amino acids. The germline V and J ends were trimmed by 6 bases and 5 bases, with 20 bases remaining between them. In DNA, the CDR3 is TGTGCCAGCAGGTCCCACCCCGGCCATGGCAACGAGCAGTACTTC. Its translation is CASRSHPGHGNEQYF.

This clonotype was counted at least ten times. The chain couples TRBV18 to TRBJ2-7; weak D call: TRBD1 (5 bases). Trimming removed 3 bases at V and 0 bases at J, with 12 bases between. CDR1 is KGHSH, CDR2 LQKENI, per germline. The CDR3 is 15 amino acids. CDR3 protein: CASSPRQYSSYEQYF. The CDR3, as DNA: TGTGCCAGCTCACCGCGACAGTACTCCTCCTACGAGCAGTACTTC.

The chain joins TRBV9 to TRBJ2-3; D is undetermined. The V end lost 2 bases, the J end lost 4 bases, and 8 bases lay between the germline ends. The V gene's germline CDR1 is SGDLS and CDR2 YYNGEE. The CDR3 is 13 amino acids. The CDR3 reads CASSVSLPDTQYF. The CDR3 DNA reads as TGTGCCAGCAGCGTCAGTCTCCCAGATACGCAGTATTTT.

This clonotype showed up many times. This rearrangement joins TRBV3-1 to TRBJ1-1, with D perhaps TRBD1 (5 bases). The CDR3 is made up of 15 amino acids. V lost 7 bases to trimming and J lost 5 bases, with 20 bases between them. The germline V gene encodes CDR1 LGHDT and CDR2 YNNKEL (reference sequence). CDR3 DNA: TGTGCCAGCACCCCACGAGGGGCGCAAAGGACTGAAGCTTTCTTT. The encoded protein is CASTPRGAQRTEAFF.

This sequence joins TRBV4-2 and TRBJ2-5, with D possibly called TRBD1 or TRBD2 (7 bases each). The germline V gene has CDR1 LGHNA and CDR2 YNFKEQ. The CDR3 is 16 amino acids. Trimming removed 4 bases from V and 5 bases from J, with 20 bases in between. CDR3 in DNA: TGTGCCAGCAGCCCAGCGTGGGAGGGGGCGGGTGAGACCCAGTACTTC. Protein sequence: CASSPAWEGAGETQYF.

The gene calls are TRBV12-3 or TRBV12-4 and TRBJ2-1, with 10 positions matching TRBD2. Trimming at V came to 4 bases and at J to 1 base, leaving 7 bases not matched to a gene. The CDR3 covers 17 residues. The chain's CDR3 is CASSSQRGGGSYNEQFF. In DNA form, the CDR3 reads TGTGCCAGCAGTTCACAGCGGGGGGGCGGATCCTACAATGAGCAGTTCTTC.

The chain uses TRBV4-1 and TRBJ2-7, with D possibly being TRBD1 or TRBD2 (5 bases each). Germline-derived CDR1 and CDR2 are MGHRA and YSYEKL. V lost 0 bases and J lost 3, with 15 bases in between. The CDR3 contains 16 residues. Written as DNA, the CDR3 is TGCGCCAGCAGCCAAGATCTTTCCGGGGCTGGCTACGAGCAGTACTTC. It translates to CASSQDLSGAGYEQYF.

This clonotype was detected only a few times. The genes are TRBV7-2 and TRBJ1-1; 9 nucleotides line up with TRBD1. The CDR3 spans 14 residues. The J segment lost 8 bases and the V segment lost 3 bases, leaving 7 bases of the junction unmatched. Germline values: CDR1 SGHTA, CDR2 FQGNSA. The CDR3 nucleotides are TGTGCCAGCAGCTTGTCCCGGGACAGGGTGGAAGCTTTCTTT. It codes for CASSLSRDRVEAFF. The full variable domain, rest sourced from reference TRBV7-2 and TRBJ1-1, is GAGVSQSPSNKVTEKGKDVELRCDPISGHTALYWYRQSLGQGLEFLIYFQGNSAPDKSGLPSDRFSAERTGGSVSTLTIQRTQQEDSAVYLCASSLSRDRVEAFFGQGTRLTVV.

The V and J genes are TRBV6-5 and TRBJ2-6; D remains unclear. The CDR3 is 17 residues long. Germline V gene lookup returns CDR1 MNHEY and CDR2 SVGAGI. V dropped 4 bases and J dropped 0 bases, with 13 bases sitting between them. CDR3 bases: TGTGCCAGCAGTTGGGCCAGTCCGGGCTCTGGGGCCAACGTCCTGACTTTC. Its translation is CASSWASPGSGANVLTF.

The sample holds a few counts of this clonotype. V and J are TRBV11-2 and TRBJ2-1; D may be TRBD2 (6 bases). Germline V gives CDR1 SGHAT, CDR2 FQNNGV. V was shortened by 5 bases and J by 4 bases, with 15 bases between the two germline ends. The CDR3 totals 15 residues. The CDR3 region is CASSAGFEVYNEQFF. The CDR3 DNA is TGTGCCAGCAGCGCGGGGTTCGAGGTGTACAATGAGCAGTTCTTC.

V usage is TRBV10-3 and J usage is TRBJ1-1; D is unresolved. Germline V gene lookup returns CDR1 ENHRY and CDR2 SYGVKD. This CDR3 is 13 amino acids long. The V end lost 11 bases, the J end lost 7 bases, and 20 bases lay between the germline ends. For the CDR3, the DNA is TGTGCCCCCAAAAACGCCCGAGGGATTGAAGCTTTCTTT. Protein product: CAPKNARGIEAFF.

This clonotype was detected only a few times. The genes are TRBV11-3 and TRBJ2-1; the D is unclear. CDR1 and CDR2 from the germline V gene are SGHNT and YENEEA. Trimming removed 2 bases at V and 8 bases at J, with 10 bases between. This CDR3 is 13 amino acids long. The CDR3 spells CASSLLSGHEQFF. The CDR3 region has the DNA TGTGCCAGCAGCTTATTAAGTGGCCATGAGCAGTTCTTC.

This clonotype was recorded many times. The chain is built from TRBV9 and TRBJ2-2; D call uncertain. The germline V gene encodes CDR1 SGDLS and CDR2 YYNGEE. The V end lost 7 bases, the J end lost 5 bases, and 9 bases lay between the germline ends. The CDR3 sequence is 12 residues long. CDR3: CASARNTGELFF. CDR3 bases: TGTGCCAGCGCACGAAATACCGGGGAGCTGTTTTTT.

This clonotype was detected only a few times. The rearrangement links TRBV12-5 to TRBJ1-2, with no clear D. Deletions cut 6 bases from V and 4 bases from J, with 9 bases between. Germline V gives CDR1 LGHNT, CDR2 FRNRAP. CDR3 length equals 12 residues. In DNA form, the CDR3 reads TGTGCTAGTGGCCGGGAGTTCTATGGCTACACCTTC. This sequence encodes CASGREFYGYTF.

The chain links TRBV10-3 to TRBJ1-5; 10 nucleotides agree with TRBD1. Looked up from germline, CDR1 is ENHRY and CDR2 is SYGVKD. The V gene end was trimmed by 11 bases and the J gene end by 5 bases; junction bases not matched to a gene: 6. This CDR3 region has 13 residues. For the CDR3, the DNA is TGTGCCGTCTCCGGGACAGGGGATCAGCCCCAGCATTTT. Translating gives CAVSGTGDQPQHF.

The rearrangement uses TRBV7-9 and TRBJ2-3, with D hard to call. The CDR3 covers 15 residues. Trimming stripped 5 bases from V and 2 bases from J, with 14 bases between. CDR1 and CDR2 from the germline V gene are SEHNR and FQNEAQ (reference sequence). The CDR3 is CASSPPGAITDTQYF. The CDR3 DNA sequence: TGTGCCAGCAGCCCCCCGGGCGCGATCACAGATACGCAGTATTTT.

CDR3 region: CASSLTGPGNTIYF. CDR3 sequence (DNA): TGTGCCAGCAGTCTGACGGGGCCCGGAAACACCATATATTTT. J is TRBJ1-3 and V is TRBV12-3 or TRBV12-4; possible D gene TRBD1, 5 bases. The V end was cut by 5 bases, the J end by 4 bases, with 12 bases between. The CDR3 spans 14 residues.